The rows below give T cell receptor beta chains drawn from one sample of a study of blood T cell repertoires in COVID-19. Only in-frame clones appear in the TCRdb table, and some are missing; sequencing was by immunoSEQ multiplex PCR. The data hold hundreds of thousands of clones, with more than 85% observed a single time. The sequencing input was peripheral blood. Every receptor here comes from a woman younger than 45 with acute or convalescent COVID-19. Both conserved end residues are part of each CDR3. D genes are given only for firm matches. Some rows mark clone size as missing; the rest say once, few, many or name a class of expanded clone.

CDR3nt: TGTGCCAGCAGTGACGCTGCTCATTGGACAGGGAAGGCTTTCTTT; CDR3aa: CASSDAAHWTGKAFF; v_gene: TRBV6-1; abundance: -; j_gene: TRBJ1-1; d_gene: TRBD1
CDR3nt: TGTGCCAGCAGTGTGTGTCAGGGGGGTTGCAATCAGCCCCAGCATTTT; CDR3aa: CASSVCQGGCNQPQHF; v_gene: TRBV6-1; abundance: -; j_gene: TRBJ1-5; d_gene: TRBD1
CDR3nt: TGTGCCAGCAGCTTAGTAGGGACAGGGGGCACAGATACGCAGTATTTT; CDR3aa: CASSLVGTGGTDTQYF; v_gene: TRBV13; abundance: -; j_gene: TRBJ2-3; d_gene: TRBD1
CDR3nt: TGTGCCAGCAGTTCCCCACTAGCGGGGATCACAGATACGCAGTATTTT; CDR3aa: CASSSPLAGITDTQYF; v_gene: TRBV6-2/TRBV6-3; abundance: -; j_gene: TRBJ2-3; d_gene: TRBD2
CDR3nt: TGTGCCAGCAGCCACGAAGGAGGAGCTTTCTTT; CDR3aa: CASSHEGGAFF; v_gene: TRBV28; abundance: -; j_gene: TRBJ1-1; d_gene: -
CDR3nt: TGCGCCAGCAGTCGCACTTTAGCCTCTGAAGCTTTCTTT; CDR3aa: CASSRTLASEAFF; v_gene: TRBV4-1; abundance: -; j_gene: TRBJ1-1; d_gene: -
CDR3nt: TGTGCCAGCAGCTTGAACCCCACAGGGAATACCGGGGAGCTGTTTTTT; CDR3aa: CASSLNPTGNTGELFF; v_gene: TRBV5-4; abundance: -; j_gene: TRBJ2-2; d_gene: -
CDR3nt: TGTGCCTGGAGCGCGACACAGGGGACGCAGTATTTT; CDR3aa: CAWSATQGTQYF; v_gene: TRBV30; abundance: -; j_gene: TRBJ2-3; d_gene: TRBD1
CDR3nt: TGTGCCAGTAATGAGGGTCGCTACGAGCAGTACTTC; CDR3aa: CASNEGRYEQYF; v_gene: TRBV28; abundance: -; j_gene: TRBJ2-7; d_gene: -
CDR3nt: TGCAGCGTTGTAACAGGGTATGGCTACACCTTC; CDR3aa: CSVVTGYGYTF; v_gene: TRBV29-1; abundance: -; j_gene: TRBJ1-2; d_gene: -
CDR3nt: TGTGCCAGCAGCAATAATGACAGGGGCCACTACGAGCAGTACTTC; CDR3aa: CASSNNDRGHYEQYF; v_gene: TRBV7-9; abundance: -; j_gene: TRBJ2-7; d_gene: TRBD1
CDR3nt: TGCGCCAGCAGCTTACCAACAGGGGGCACTGAAGCTTTCTTT; CDR3aa: CASSLPTGGTEAFF; v_gene: TRBV5-1; abundance: -; j_gene: TRBJ1-1; d_gene: TRBD1
CDR3nt: TGTGCCAGCAGTCTTCGACAGCCGGGACAGGGTAGCAATCAGCCCCAGCATTTT; CDR3aa: CASSLRQPGQGSNQPQHF; v_gene: TRBV6-6; abundance: -; j_gene: TRBJ1-5; d_gene: TRBD1
CDR3nt: TGTGCCACCAGCAGAGATCGGGGGACAGGGTACCGCGAGCAGTACTTC; CDR3aa: CATSRDRGTGYREQYF; v_gene: TRBV15; abundance: -; j_gene: TRBJ2-7; d_gene: TRBD1
CDR3nt: TGTGCCAGCAGTATCAGGACTAGCTCCTATAATTCACCCCTCCACTTT; CDR3aa: CASSIRTSSYNSPLHF; v_gene: TRBV2; abundance: -; j_gene: TRBJ1-6; d_gene: -
CDR3nt: TGTGCCAGCAGCTCCAGCTCCTACGAGCAGTACTTC; CDR3aa: CASSSSSYEQYF; v_gene: TRBV7-9; abundance: -; j_gene: TRBJ2-7; d_gene: -
CDR3nt: TGTGCCAGCAGTTTAACTAGCGGGGGATCCTGGGGGGACACCGGGGAGCTGTTTTTT; CDR3aa: CASSLTSGGSWGDTGELFF; v_gene: TRBV28; abundance: -; j_gene: TRBJ2-2; d_gene: TRBD2
CDR3nt: TGTGCCAGCAGCCACGGACAGGGAGAGACAGATACGCAGTATTTT; CDR3aa: CASSHGQGETDTQYF; v_gene: TRBV7-9; abundance: -; j_gene: TRBJ2-3; d_gene: TRBD1
CDR3nt: TGCGCCAGCAGCCCGGACATCAACATGAAGAAACTGTTTTTT; CDR3aa: CASSPDINMKKLFF; v_gene: TRBV5-1; abundance: few; j_gene: TRBJ1-4; d_gene: -
CDR3nt: TGTGCCAGCAGTGTTAGCGGGGGGAACATTCAGTACTTC; CDR3aa: CASSVSGGNIQYF; v_gene: TRBV2; abundance: -; j_gene: TRBJ2-4; d_gene: TRBD2
CDR3nt: TGTGCCAGCAGTCTGATGGACAGTGCCTACAATGAGCAGTTCTTC; CDR3aa: CASSLMDSAYNEQFF; v_gene: TRBV27; abundance: -; j_gene: TRBJ2-1; d_gene: -
CDR3nt: TGTGCCAGCAGCCAAGAAGGTATCTTAGGACAGGTAGAGACCCAGTACTTC; CDR3aa: CASSQEGILGQVETQYF; v_gene: TRBV3-1/TRBV3-2; abundance: -; j_gene: TRBJ2-5; d_gene: TRBD1
CDR3nt: TGTGCCAGCACACAGGTCGTGGATGGCTACACCTTC; CDR3aa: CASTQVVDGYTF; v_gene: TRBV28; abundance: -; j_gene: TRBJ1-2; d_gene: -
CDR3nt: TGTGCCAGCAGCCCCCGGGACTACCCAGCCACGCAGTATTTT; CDR3aa: CASSPRDYPATQYF; v_gene: TRBV9; abundance: -; j_gene: TRBJ2-3; d_gene: TRBD2
CDR3nt: TGTGCCAGCAGCACGTCAGGGGGACCGACCTACAATGAGCAGTTCTTC; CDR3aa: CASSTSGGPTYNEQFF; v_gene: TRBV5-6; abundance: -; j_gene: TRBJ2-1; d_gene: TRBD1
CDR3nt: TGTGCCAGCAGTACGGCTAGCGGGGGCGATAGCACAGATACGCAGTATTTT; CDR3aa: CASSTASGGDSTDTQYF; v_gene: TRBV28; abundance: -; j_gene: TRBJ2-3; d_gene: TRBD2
CDR3nt: TGTGCCAGTAGTATAGGGACTGCCGGAGGACTGTTTTTT; CDR3aa: CASSIGTAGGLFF; v_gene: TRBV19; abundance: -; j_gene: TRBJ1-4; d_gene: -
CDR3nt: TGTGCCAGCAGTGGGGACAGGGGTCGAAACACCATATATTTT; CDR3aa: CASSGDRGRNTIYF; v_gene: TRBV2; abundance: -; j_gene: TRBJ1-3; d_gene: TRBD1
CDR3nt: TGTGCCAGCAGTGAATTTCCCAGGAATCAGCCCCAGCATTTT; CDR3aa: CASSEFPRNQPQHF; v_gene: TRBV2; abundance: -; j_gene: TRBJ1-5; d_gene: -
CDR3nt: TGCGCCAGCAGTGAAGACAGGTGCACCTCCTACGAGCAGTACTTC; CDR3aa: CASSEDRCTSYEQYF; v_gene: TRBV10-1; abundance: -; j_gene: TRBJ2-7; d_gene: -
CDR3nt: TGTGCCAGCAGGCACAATTTGAACACTGAAGCTTTCTTT; CDR3aa: CASRHNLNTEAFF; v_gene: TRBV12-3/TRBV12-4; abundance: -; j_gene: TRBJ1-1; d_gene: -
CDR3nt: TGTGCCAGCACCTCACTAGTAAATGAGCAGTTCTTC; CDR3aa: CASTSLVNEQFF; v_gene: TRBV12-3/TRBV12-4; abundance: -; j_gene: TRBJ2-1; d_gene: -
CDR3nt: TGTGCCAGCAGCCCATTAATTGCGGGAAACTATGGCTACACCTTC; CDR3aa: CASSPLIAGNYGYTF; v_gene: TRBV7-6; abundance: -; j_gene: TRBJ1-2; d_gene: -
CDR3nt: TGTGCCAGCAGTGTAGGGGACTATGGCTACACCTTC; CDR3aa: CASSVGDYGYTF; v_gene: TRBV2; abundance: -; j_gene: TRBJ1-2; d_gene: -
CDR3nt: TGTGCCAGCAGAGCACAGGGGCTCGATTCACCCCTCCACTTT; CDR3aa: CASRAQGLDSPLHF; v_gene: TRBV5-4; abundance: -; j_gene: TRBJ1-6; d_gene: TRBD1
CDR3nt: TGTGCCAGCAGCGGACAGGGGGCCCTTAATGGCTACACCTTC; CDR3aa: CASSGQGALNGYTF; v_gene: TRBV6-1; abundance: -; j_gene: TRBJ1-2; d_gene: TRBD1
CDR3nt: TGTGCCAGCAGTTTGGGGCAGGTAAATTCACCCCTCCACTTT; CDR3aa: CASSLGQVNSPLHF; v_gene: TRBV28; abundance: -; j_gene: TRBJ1-6; d_gene: -
CDR3nt: TGTGCCAGCAGCCCACAGACAGGAGAGACCCAGTACTTC; CDR3aa: CASSPQTGETQYF; v_gene: TRBV7-3; abundance: once; j_gene: TRBJ2-5; d_gene: -
CDR3nt: TGCAGCGTTATACCGGGAGACTCCTACGAGCAGTACTTC; CDR3aa: CSVIPGDSYEQYF; v_gene: TRBV29-1; abundance: -; j_gene: TRBJ2-7; d_gene: -
CDR3nt: TGTGCCAGCAGCTTAAAGTCTTTTAAGTTGGGGCCCTATCACTATGGCTACACCTTC; CDR3aa: CASSLKSFKLGPYHYGYTF; v_gene: TRBV7-3; abundance: -; j_gene: TRBJ1-2; d_gene: -
CDR3nt: TGCGCCAGCAGCCAAGGCCGAGCGTCCGGAGCACCCCTTGGCACCGGGGAGCTGTTTTTT; CDR3aa: CASSQGRASGAPLGTGELFF; v_gene: TRBV4-1; abundance: -; j_gene: TRBJ2-2; d_gene: -
CDR3nt: TGTGCCAGCAGCTTCTCTACAGGCCGCTCTGGAAACACCATATATTTT; CDR3aa: CASSFSTGRSGNTIYF; v_gene: TRBV7-6; abundance: few; j_gene: TRBJ1-3; d_gene: -
CDR3nt: TGCGCCAGCAGCAGGGGACAGGGTGTTGCACCCCTCCACTTT; CDR3aa: CASSRGQGVAPLHF; v_gene: TRBV5-1; abundance: -; j_gene: TRBJ1-6; d_gene: TRBD1
CDR3nt: TGTGCCAGCAGCGTCACAGGGTCGGATCAGCCCCAGCATTTT; CDR3aa: CASSVTGSDQPQHF; v_gene: TRBV27; abundance: -; j_gene: TRBJ1-5; d_gene: -
CDR3nt: TGTGCCAGCAGCTTGGGCCCCGGAGGTGGTTCACCCCTCCACTTT; CDR3aa: CASSLGPGGGSPLHF; v_gene: TRBV5-4; abundance: -; j_gene: TRBJ1-6; d_gene: -
CDR3nt: TGCGCCAGCAGCCCGACGCCGACAGGGGTGGATGAGCAGTTCTTC; CDR3aa: CASSPTPTGVDEQFF; v_gene: TRBV5-1; abundance: -; j_gene: TRBJ2-1; d_gene: TRBD1
CDR3nt: TGTGCCAGCAGTGACTCACTGGGCATACAAGAGACCCAGTACTTC; CDR3aa: CASSDSLGIQETQYF; v_gene: TRBV2; abundance: -; j_gene: TRBJ2-5; d_gene: -
CDR3nt: TGTGCCAGCAGCGTAGCTAGCAGTAGCACAGATACGCAGTATTTT; CDR3aa: CASSVASSSTDTQYF; v_gene: TRBV9; abundance: -; j_gene: TRBJ2-3; d_gene: -
CDR3nt: TGCGCCAGCAGCTTGAGGGGACAGGGGGAAGGGGAAAAACTGTTTTTT; CDR3aa: CASSLRGQGEGEKLFF; v_gene: TRBV5-1; abundance: once; j_gene: TRBJ1-4; d_gene: TRBD1
CDR3nt: TGTGCCAGCAGCCAAGTTCCGGGGGGTCTCTACGAGCAGTACTTC; CDR3aa: CASSQVPGGLYEQYF; v_gene: TRBV3-1/TRBV3-2; abundance: -; j_gene: TRBJ2-7; d_gene: TRBD2
CDR3nt: TGTGCCAGCAGCTTGGAGGGGGCCGGGGAGCTGTTTTTT; CDR3aa: CASSLEGAGELFF; v_gene: TRBV5-4; abundance: -; j_gene: TRBJ2-2; d_gene: -
CDR3nt: TGTGCCAGCAGTGAACCTAGGGAGACCCAGTACTTC; CDR3aa: CASSEPRETQYF; v_gene: TRBV9; abundance: -; j_gene: TRBJ2-5; d_gene: -
CDR3nt: TGTGCCAGCAGTGAACGAGATGGCACCGGGGAGCTGTTTTTT; CDR3aa: CASSERDGTGELFF; v_gene: TRBV6-1; abundance: few; j_gene: TRBJ2-2; d_gene: -
CDR3nt: TGTGCCACCAGCAGAATGGCGGGGGGTACAAGAGAGCAGTACTTC; CDR3aa: CATSRMAGGTREQYF; v_gene: TRBV15; abundance: many; j_gene: TRBJ2-7; d_gene: TRBD2
CDR3nt: TGTGCCAGCAGCCTGAGGGGGGGCCAAGAAGATACGCAGTATTTT; CDR3aa: CASSLRGGQEDTQYF; v_gene: TRBV5-4; abundance: -; j_gene: TRBJ2-3; d_gene: -
CDR3nt: TGTGCCAGCAGCCCAACTTCCACAGATACGCAGTATTTT; CDR3aa: CASSPTSTDTQYF; v_gene: TRBV9; abundance: -; j_gene: TRBJ2-3; d_gene: -
CDR3nt: TGTGCCAGCAGCTCCGGACAGGACCACGAGCAGTACTTC; CDR3aa: CASSSGQDHEQYF; v_gene: TRBV7-9; abundance: -; j_gene: TRBJ2-7; d_gene: TRBD1